This T cell receptor beta chain was captured by sequencing in a study of T cell responses to AZD1222 COVID-19 vaccine (TCRdb year 2021). About the full investigation: AZD1222 recipients given second doses at about 4 weeks or at about 12 weeks were pooled, since spike-specific TCR depth and breadth were not found to differ between the two schedules. A total of approximately 250 trial participants underwent TCR sequencing, of whom around 210 had received two doses of AZD1222 and around 26 had received two doses of the MenACWY control vaccine. Enrollment into the trials was organized by age into subgroups of 18-55, 56-69 and 70-plus years, and those subgroups contained roughly 150, 30 and 60 TCR-sequenced participants, respectively. The paper as a whole reports these results and caveats: The 56-69-year group was small, and its depth increase did not reach significance, likely because of low power. Spike-specific TCR breadth and depth rose significantly after two AZD1222 doses compared with day 0 and with MenACWY recipients. Vaccine-associated CD4 TCRs spanned the whole spike protein, with dominant responses in regions 160-218 and 743-854. Only six or seven AZD1222 recipients were SARS-CoV-2 seropositive at baseline, limiting conclusions about previously exposed vaccinees. Participants were mostly white British and included more females than males, and it was suggested by the authors that clonal diversity may have been underestimated. Nearly half of unique spike-specific TCRs reportedly recognized epitopes outside regions mutated in the B.1.351 and B.1.1.7 variants. No day 14 peak-response samples were available, so repertoires were characterized only after the peak T cell response.

The CDR3 regions of human TCRbeta chains were subjected to immunosequencing. Under the source paper's analysis protocol: TCRs in the repertoires were compared against a reference library of SARS-CoV-2-specific TCRs that had been generated with the MIRA antigen-specificity platform. Breadth was defined as the fraction of unique TCRs that were SARS-CoV-2-associated, and depth was defined as the fraction of total T cells that were SARS-CoV-2-associated. Using the MIRA data, each spike-specific TCR was mapped to the spike region that the TCR reacts to and placed in a CD4 or CD8 class. Log10-transformed breadth and depth values were compared by one-way ANOVA with Sidak's multiple comparisons tests. TCRdb provides this immuneACCESS table in a form limited to in-frame rearrangements. Some clones are lacking; in checked studies, under half of them reflect an unresolved V gene, and why the rest are absent is not known. The V and J calls and the clone size are those of that table, but D and trimming were determined from the DNA. Recorded for this sample are 240,000 or so clones; approximately 93% of them occurred a single time. The top ten hold around 0.5% of the sample.

The time point label of this sample denotes: baseline before first vaccination. Samples from vaccinated people were obtained from the UK trials COV001 and COV002, which included a single-blind randomized controlled phase 2/3 trial of AZD1222 (ChAdOx1 nCoV-19) in healthy adults. Trial participant PBMC samples were collected at day 0 and day 28 after the second dose for TCRbeta chain sequencing. The CDR3, from cysteine to phenylalanine, totals 13 residues. The DNA shown is the 39-base CDR3, in frame from base 1. Based on the germline V gene, the CDR1 and CDR2 sequences are SGDLS and YYNGEE. Relative to germline, V is 0 bases shorter and J is 2 bases shorter, with 6 bases between their ends. This clone has just one count. Its cognate antigen has yet to be identified. No much larger clonotype is one base removed from it; base qualities were not supplied. In the same sample, other DNA sequences code for this CDR3.

The chain is encoded by TRBV9 joined to TRBJ2-7; perhaps TRBD1 is the D gene, with 5 bases matching. This specimen consisted of peripheral blood, obtained on day 0 of AZD1222 vaccination. The clonotype originates from an adult in good health. The CDR3 region reads CASSVGQTYEQYF. The nucleotide sequence reads as follows: TGTGCCAGCAGCGTAGGACAGACCTACGAGCAGTACTTC.